This passage covers 30 T cell receptor beta chains from one sample sequenced in a study of blood T cell repertoires in COVID-19. Profiling relied on immunoSEQ multiplex PCR, and the TCRdb table lists in-frame clones only, not all of them. The sample has 200,000 to 300,000 clones, 80% to 90% seen once. Source material: PBMCs or T cells enriched from blood (not recorded which). Receptor source: a woman aged 25 to 39 who had recovered from COVID-19.

The chain carries TRBV5-1 and TRBJ2-1, with TRBD1 as a possible D gene (6 bases). The V gene lost 0 bases and the J gene lost 15 bases, with 16 bases spanning the gap. This CDR3 region has 13 residues. The germline V gene encodes CDR1 SGHRS and CDR2 YFSETQ. CDR3 coding DNA: TGCGCCAGCAGCTTGGGGGGCGAACAGGGCCGGTTCTTC. Protein sequence: CASSLGGEQGRFF.

This clone was recorded once. J is TRBJ1-1 and V is TRBV11-2; D unclear. Trimming cost V 0 bases and J 0 bases, with 8 bases left between them. Germline V gene data show CDR1 as SGHAT and CDR2 as FQNNGV. The CDR3 totals 15 residues. In DNA, the CDR3 is TGTGCCAGCAGCTTAGATGGGCAGATGAACACTGAAGCTTTCTTT. This sequence encodes CASSLDGQMNTEAFF.

This clone was counted a single time. This sequence joins TRBV19 and TRBJ2-2; the D gene is possibly TRBD2 (5 bases). This CDR3 has 13 amino acids. The V end was cut by 8 bases, the J end by 4 bases, with 11 bases between. Germline CDR1 reads LNHDA; CDR2 reads SQIVND (reference sequence). The CDR3 region has the DNA TGTGCCAGTCAGCTAGCAGGCACCGGGGAGCTGTTTTTT. It codes for CASQLAGTGELFF.

The chain uses TRBV7-2 and TRBJ1-2, with 7 bases lining up with TRBD1. The CDR3 contains 16 residues. V shed 5 bases and J 1 base; nucleotides not matched to a gene: 10. Germline CDR1 and CDR2: SGHTA and FQGNSA. This chain's CDR3 is CASSPGQAPLNYGYTF. CDR3 nucleotides: TGTGCCAGCAGCCCTGGACAGGCCCCCCTTAACTATGGCTACACCTTC.

V is TRBV28 and J is TRBJ2-3; the D gene is possibly TRBD2 (6 bases). V was clipped by 6 bases and J by 4 bases, with 26 bases between them. Germline V gene lookup returns CDR1 MDHEN and CDR2 SYDVKM. The CDR3 loop spans 18 amino acids. The CDR3 DNA follows: TGTGCCAGCAGCCCATCGATTGTCGGGAGTTGGGGCCCAGATACGCAGTATTTT. It translates to CASSPSIVGSWGPDTQYF.

This chain connects TRBV12-3 or TRBV12-4 to TRBJ1-1, with 8 positions matching TRBD1. CDR3 length: 13 amino acids. The V and J ends lost 5 bases and 9 bases, in that order; junction bases with no gene match: 8. The CDR3 DNA reads as TGTGCCAGCAGTCCCAGGACAGGGAGGCAAGCTTTCTTT. Translating it yields CASSPRTGRQAFF.

V usage is TRBV7-3 and J usage is TRBJ2-2; 10 bases align to TRBD1. CDR1 SGHTA and CDR2 FQGTGA come from the germline V gene. Trimming took 1 base from V and 6 from J; bases not matched to a gene: 11. The CDR3 is 18 residues long. CDR3 protein: CASSLRAVTGGEAGELFF. The DNA for the CDR3 is TGTGCCAGCAGCTTAAGAGCCGTGACAGGGGGCGAGGCCGGGGAGCTGTTTTTT.

This chain uses TRBV6-5 with TRBJ2-7; TRBD1 agrees at 7 bases. Germline loops: CDR1 MNHEY, CDR2 SVGAGI. The CDR3 sequence is 14 residues long. The J segment lost 2 bases and the V segment lost 7 bases, leaving 8 bases of the junction unmatched. This chain's CDR3 is CASTPTGRAYEQYF. Here the CDR3 DNA reads TGTGCCAGCACTCCGACAGGGCGAGCCTACGAGCAGTACTTC.

The chain has TRBV5-1 and TRBJ2-7; TRBD2 matches at 12 bases. J lost 4 bases, V lost 0 bases, and 2 bases had no gene match. The CDR3 has 15 amino acids. Germline V gene sequence: CDR1 SGHRS, CDR2 YFSETQ. The CDR3 sequence: CASSLGTSGTYEQYF. The CDR3 bases are TGCGCCAGCAGCTTGGGGACTAGCGGGACTTACGAGCAGTACTTC.

There are a few counts of this clone. The chain is built from TRBV5-1 and TRBJ1-4, with a tentative D call TRBD1 (6 bases). This CDR3 comprises 14 residues. Trimming cost V 3 bases and J 4 bases, with 10 bases left between them. Germline CDR1 and CDR2: SGHRS and YFSETQ. DNA of the CDR3: TGCGCCAGCAGCTCCCCAGGGGATAATGAAAAACTGTTTTTT. Its protein product is CASSSPGDNEKLFF.

This clone came up once. The chain employs TRBV9 and TRBJ2-3; 12 bases are shared with TRBD2. Germline V gives CDR1 SGDLS, CDR2 YYNGEE. Trimming at V came to 4 bases and at J to 3 bases, leaving 9 bases not matched to a gene. This CDR3 region has 17 residues. CDR3 DNA sequence: TGTGCCAGCAGCCTTCGCCTAGCGGGAGGGCTAACAGATACGCAGTATTTT. Translating it yields CASSLRLAGGLTDTQYF.

This clone came up once. The chain is built from TRBV18 and TRBJ1-2; weak D call: TRBD1 (6 bases). This CDR3 comprises 14 residues. Trimming pared 2 bases from V and 2 bases from J, leaving 9 bases between. Germline CDR1 KGHSH, CDR2 LQKENI. DNA for the CDR3: TGTGCCAGCTCACCAGGGGGCACCAACTATGGCTACACCTTC. This sequence encodes CASSPGGTNYGYTF.

The gene calls are TRBV5-6 and TRBJ1-6, with D tentatively TRBD1 (6 bases). Between the trimmed V and J ends, which lost 2 bases and 7 bases, there was a span of 7 bases. This CDR3 region has 13 residues. Per the germline V gene, CDR1 is SGHDT and CDR2 is YYEEEE. The CDR3 here is CASSLGQNSPLHF. Written as DNA, the CDR3 is TGTGCCAGCAGCTTAGGACAGAATTCACCCCTCCACTTT.

The genes are TRBV7-2 and TRBJ2-2; 7 nucleotides agree with TRBD2. CDR1 SGHTA and CDR2 FQGNSA come from the germline V gene. The V gene end was trimmed by 5 bases and the J gene end by 5 bases; junction bases not matched to a gene: 8. The CDR3 length is 15 residues. The CDR3 DNA reads as TGTGCCAGCAGCGCTAGGGGACTACAAACCGGGGAGCTGTTTTTT. It is translated as CASSARGLQTGELFF. The variable domain in full, with the rest retrieved from reference TRBV7-2 and TRBJ2-2, is GAGVSQSPSNKVTEKGKDVELRCDPISGHTALYWYRQSLGQGLEFLIYFQGNSAPDKSGLPSDRFSAERTGGSVSTLTIQRTQQEDSAVYLCASSARGLQTGELFFGEGSRLTVL.

This clone came up a few times. The chain is built from TRBV2 and TRBJ1-6, with TRBD1 matching over 8 bases. The CDR3 totals 13 residues. The germline CDR1 and CDR2 sequences are SNHLY and FYNNEI. Trimming took 6 bases from V and 9 from J; bases not matched to a gene: 4. Written as DNA, the CDR3 is TGTGCCAGCAGCGGACAGGGAGGTTCACCCCTCCACTTT. Residues: CASSGQGGSPLHF.

This clone was counted between two and nine times. The V call is TRBV19, the J call TRBJ2-3; 11 nucleotides line up with TRBD1. From germline, CDR1 is LNHDA and CDR2 SQIVND (reference sequence). This CDR3 has 13 amino acids. With 10 bases clipped from V and 5 bases from J, the junction kept 5 bases outside the gene matches. The CDR3 DNA is TGTGCCACTGGGACAGGGGGGGGAGATACGCAGTATTTT. Translated, it gives CATGTGGGDTQYF. The full variable domain, with the rest looked up from reference TRBV19 and TRBJ2-3, is DGGITQSPKYLFRKEGQNVTLSCEQNLNHDAMYWYRQDPGQGLRLIYYSQIVNDFQKGDIAEGYSVSREKKESFPLTVTSAQKNPTAFYLCATGTGGGDTQYFGPGTRLTVL.

The chain recombines TRBV30 with TRBJ1-4, with 7 bases matching TRBD1. The CDR3 length is 14 residues. J was trimmed by 0 bases and V by 3 bases; bases with no gene match: 1. Germline V gives CDR1 GTSNPN, CDR2 SVGIG (reference sequence). CDR3 DNA: TGTGCCTGGAGGGGGACAGCAACTAATGAAAAACTGTTTTTT. Protein product: CAWRGTATNEKLFF.

J is TRBJ2-1 and V is TRBV5-8, with 10 bases aligning to TRBD2. This CDR3 spans 15 amino acids. V gave up 4 bases and J gave up 7 bases; unmatched junction bases: 8. Per the germline V gene, CDR1 is SGHTS and CDR2 is YDEGEE. The chain's CDR3 is CASSQGTSDGNEQFF. As DNA, the CDR3 is TGTGCCAGCAGCCAAGGGACTAGCGATGGGAATGAGCAGTTCTTC.

This clone was seen a few times. The V and J genes are TRBV7-9 and TRBJ1-1; 8 nucleotides match TRBD1. Trimming took 5 bases from V and 0 from J; bases not matched to a gene: 5. Germline CDR1 and CDR2: SEHNR and FQNEAQ (reference sequence). The CDR3 has 15 amino acids. The CDR3 protein is CASSPPTGVNTEAFF. The CDR3 DNA is TGTGCCAGCAGCCCACCGACAGGGGTGAACACTGAAGCTTTCTTT.

This clone was seen a single time. The J gene is TRBJ1-4, the V gene TRBV28; maybe TRBD1 (6 bases). V lost 6 bases and J 7 bases, leaving 15 bases between the germline ends. The V gene's germline CDR1 is MDHEN and CDR2 SYDVKM. The CDR3 contains 14 residues. The CDR3 bases are TGTGCCAGCAGCCCCACAGGGTTCGCTGAAAAACTGTTTTTT. This gives the protein CASSPTGFAEKLFF.

This clone was seen only a few times. The gene calls are TRBV28 and TRBJ2-1; unclear D gene. V was shortened by 3 bases and J by 10 bases, with 10 bases between the two germline ends. Germline V lookup: CDR1 MDHEN, CDR2 SYDVKM. The CDR3 extends over 12 amino acids. DNA for the CDR3: TGTGCCAGCAGTTTGACGGAGAACGAGCAGTTCTTC. Translated, it gives CASSLTENEQFF.

This clone was observed a single time. The final CDR3 position lacks the conserved phenylalanine or tryptophan, pointing to a likely read error. The DNA is left out, because the CDR3 cannot be placed on it with certainty; the CDR3 is given as TCRdb lists it. The genes are TRBV27 and TRBJ1-2; the table's D gene call, TRBD1, was not cross checked with the DNA. The CDR3 length is 12 residues, termini included. Germline CDR1 is MNHEY and CDR2 is SMNVEV (reference sequence). The CDR3 loop reads CASRNRDRRWEV.

This CDR3 reads CASGQGTRGYTF. The CDR3 DNA sequence: TGTGCCAGCGGACAGGGGACCAGGGGCTACACCTTC. V usage is TRBV25-1 and J usage is TRBJ1-2; 9 bases map to TRBD1. V was pared by 8 bases and J by 8 bases, with 6 bases of the junction left unmatched. Germline-derived CDR1 and CDR2 are MGHDK and SYGVNS. CDR3 length: 12 amino acids.

V gene TRBV28 combines with J gene TRBJ1-1; tentative D call: TRBD1 (6 bases). Germline CDR1 and CDR2: MDHEN and SYDVKM. The V gene lost 6 bases and the J gene lost 3 bases, with 17 bases spanning the gap. The CDR3 sequence is 15 residues long. CDR3 loop: CASSPVAGADTEAFF. The DNA of the CDR3 is TGTGCCAGCAGCCCTGTGGCGGGGGCGGACACTGAAGCTTTCTTT.

This chain uses TRBV29-1 with TRBJ2-5; TRBD1 matches 7 bases. V trimming: 2 bases; J trimming: 5 bases; junction bases outside the gene matches: 11. The CDR3 is 15 residues long. Germline CDR1 and CDR2: SQVTM and ANQGSEA. The CDR3 spells CSVESPGTEVETQYF. The CDR3 DNA is TGCAGCGTTGAATCACCCGGGACAGAGGTGGAGACCCAGTACTTC. Supplemented by reference TRBV29-1 and TRBJ2-5, the full variable domain reads SAVISQKPSRDICQRGTSLTIQCQVDSQVTMMFWYRQQPGQSLTLIATANQGSEATYESGFVIDKFPISRPNLTFSTLTVSNMSPEDSSIYLCSVESPGTEVETQYFGPGTRLLVL.

This chain uses TRBV6-5 with TRBJ2-7; 8 positions agree with TRBD2. This CDR3 spans 13 amino acids. Losses at the gene ends were 6 bases for V and 5 bases for J; bases not matched to a gene: 6. Looked up from germline, CDR1 is MNHEY and CDR2 is SVGAGI. The CDR3 sequence: CASRREGFHEQYF. The DNA of the CDR3 is TGTGCCAGCAGACGGGAGGGCTTCCACGAGCAGTACTTC.

This clone has more than one count but fewer than ten. Other DNA sequences in the sample encode the same CDR3. This chain joins TRBV28 and TRBJ1-5; possible D gene TRBD1, 5 bases. Looked up from germline, CDR1 is MDHEN and CDR2 is SYDVKM. This CDR3 has 14 residues. V was cut by 5 bases and J by 6 bases, with 14 bases left in between. CDR3: CASSPPARGQPQHF. The CDR3, as DNA: TGTGCCAGCAGTCCTCCCGCAAGGGGTCAGCCCCAGCATTTT.

The J gene is TRBJ1-5, the V gene TRBV2; 9 positions match TRBD1. This CDR3 is built from 13 residues. The germline CDR1 and CDR2 sequences are SNHLY and FYNNEI. Unmatched junction bases numbered 11, after V lost 10 bases and J lost 10 bases. The chain's CDR3 is CATQGQGSGPQHF. The CDR3 nucleotides read TGTGCCACCCAGGGACAGGGAAGTGGTCCCCAGCATTTT.

J is TRBJ1-6 and V is TRBV6-5, with 7 bases fitting TRBD1. Germline V lookup: CDR1 MNHEY, CDR2 SVGAGI. This CDR3 comprises 15 residues. The V segment lost 8 bases and the J segment 0 bases; nucleotides outside the gene matches: 4. The CDR3 region is CASRQGLSYNSPLHF. As DNA, the CDR3 is TGTGCCAGCCGACAGGGACTCTCCTATAATTCACCCCTCCACTTT.

The count of this clone is one. The CDR3 DNA reads as TGTGCCAGCTCACCACCGACAGGAACGGGCACAGATACGCAGTATTTT. Translated, it gives CASSPPTGTGTDTQYF. The chain combines TRBV18 with TRBJ2-3; D might be TRBD1 (6 bases). V was shortened by 0 bases and J by 1 base, with 11 bases between the two germline ends. The CDR3 spans 16 residues. CDR1 is KGHSH, CDR2 LQKENI, per germline.